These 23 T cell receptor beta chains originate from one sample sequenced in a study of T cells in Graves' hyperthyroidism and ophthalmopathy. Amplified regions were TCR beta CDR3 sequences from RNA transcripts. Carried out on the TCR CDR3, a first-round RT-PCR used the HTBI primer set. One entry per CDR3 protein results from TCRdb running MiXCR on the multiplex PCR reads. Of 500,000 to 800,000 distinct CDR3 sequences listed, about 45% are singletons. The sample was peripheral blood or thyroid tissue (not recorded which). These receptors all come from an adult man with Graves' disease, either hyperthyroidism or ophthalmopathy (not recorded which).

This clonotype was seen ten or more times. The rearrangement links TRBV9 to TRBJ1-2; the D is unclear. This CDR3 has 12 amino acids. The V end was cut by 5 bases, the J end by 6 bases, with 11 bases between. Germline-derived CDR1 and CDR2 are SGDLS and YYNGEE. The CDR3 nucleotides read TGTGCCAGCAGAAGTACAGCGGATGGCTACACCTTC. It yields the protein CASRSTADGYTF.

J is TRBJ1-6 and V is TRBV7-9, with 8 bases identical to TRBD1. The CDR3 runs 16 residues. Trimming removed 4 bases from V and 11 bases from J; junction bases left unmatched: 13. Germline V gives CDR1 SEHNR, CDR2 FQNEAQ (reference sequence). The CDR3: CASSSFRDRNHTPLHF. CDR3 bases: TGTGCCAGCAGCTCCTTCCGGGACAGGAATCATACACCCCTCCACTTT. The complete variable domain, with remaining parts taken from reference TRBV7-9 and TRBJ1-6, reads DTGVSQNPRHKITKRGQNVTFRCDPISEHNRLYWYRQTLGQGPEFLTYFQNEAQLEKSRLLSDRFSAERPKGSFSTLEIQRTEQGDSAMYLCASSSFRDRNHTPLHFGNGTRLTVT.

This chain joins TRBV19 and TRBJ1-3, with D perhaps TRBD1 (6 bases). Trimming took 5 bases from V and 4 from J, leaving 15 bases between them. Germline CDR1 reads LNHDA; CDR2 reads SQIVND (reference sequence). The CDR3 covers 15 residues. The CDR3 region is CASSLQGRAGNTIYF. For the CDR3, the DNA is TGTGCCAGTAGTCTTCAGGGGCGCGCGGGAAACACCATATATTTT.

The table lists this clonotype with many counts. The CDR3 protein is CASSSGGSGYTF. The CDR3 region has the DNA TGTGCCAGCAGCTCAGGGGGTTCGGGCTACACCTTC. The chain combines TRBV7-8 with TRBJ1-2; 7 positions agree with TRBD1. The CDR3 consists of 12 residues. CDR1 is SGHVS and CDR2 is FQNEAQ in the germline V gene. V shed 4 bases and J 8 bases; nucleotides not matched to a gene: 4.

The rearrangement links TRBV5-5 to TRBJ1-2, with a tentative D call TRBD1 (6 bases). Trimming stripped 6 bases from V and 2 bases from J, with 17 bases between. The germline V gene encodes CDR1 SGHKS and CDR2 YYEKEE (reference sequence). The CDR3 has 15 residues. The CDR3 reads CASIQGGLGNYGYTF. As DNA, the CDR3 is TGTGCCAGCATCCAAGGGGGGTTAGGGAACTATGGCTACACCTTC.

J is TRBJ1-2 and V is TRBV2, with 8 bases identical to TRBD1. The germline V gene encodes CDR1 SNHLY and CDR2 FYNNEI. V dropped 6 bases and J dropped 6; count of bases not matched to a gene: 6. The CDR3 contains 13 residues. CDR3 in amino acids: CASRKTGVDGYTF. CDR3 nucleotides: TGTGCCAGCAGGAAGACAGGGGTCGATGGCTACACCTTC.

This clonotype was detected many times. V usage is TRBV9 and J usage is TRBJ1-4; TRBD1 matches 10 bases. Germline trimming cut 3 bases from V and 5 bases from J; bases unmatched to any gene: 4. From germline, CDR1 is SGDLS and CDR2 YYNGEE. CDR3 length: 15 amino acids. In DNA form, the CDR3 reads TGTGCCAGCAGCGCAGGGACAGGGGCGAATGAAAAACTGTTTTTT. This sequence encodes CASSAGTGANEKLFF. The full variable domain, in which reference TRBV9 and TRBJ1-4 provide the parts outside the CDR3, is DSGVTQTPKHLITATGQRVTLRCSPRSGDLSVYWYQQSLDQGLQFLIQYYNGEERAKGNILERFSAQQFPDLHSELNLSSLELGDSALYFCASSAGTGANEKLFFGSGTQLSVL.

The CDR3 spells CASTAYGTVGTEAFF. As DNA, the CDR3 is TGTGCCAGCACCGCCTACGGGACAGTGGGCACTGAAGCTTTCTTT. V and J are TRBV7-2 and TRBJ1-1; 7 nucleotides line up with TRBD1. The CDR3 has 15 residues. In germline, CDR1 is SGHTA, CDR2 FQGNSA. Trimming took 7 bases from V and 4 from J; bases not matched to a gene: 12.

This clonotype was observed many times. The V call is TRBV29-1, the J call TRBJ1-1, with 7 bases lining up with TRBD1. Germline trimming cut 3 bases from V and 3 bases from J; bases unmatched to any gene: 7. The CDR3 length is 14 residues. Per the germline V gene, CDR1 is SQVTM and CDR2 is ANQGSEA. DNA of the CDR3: TGCAGCGTTGACGACGGGGGACAGTACACTGAAGCTTTCTTT. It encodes CSVDDGGQYTEAFF.

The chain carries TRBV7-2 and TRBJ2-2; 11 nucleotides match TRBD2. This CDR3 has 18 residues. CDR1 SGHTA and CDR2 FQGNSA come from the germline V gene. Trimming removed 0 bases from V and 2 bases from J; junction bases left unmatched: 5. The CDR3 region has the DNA TGTGCCAGCAGCTTAGCGGGTAGCGGGGGGGCTAACACCGGGGAGCTGTTTTTT. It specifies CASSLAGSGGANTGELFF.

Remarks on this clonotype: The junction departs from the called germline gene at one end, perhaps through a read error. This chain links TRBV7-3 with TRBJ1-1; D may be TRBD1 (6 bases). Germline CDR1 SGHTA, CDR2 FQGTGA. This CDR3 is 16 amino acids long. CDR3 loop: CASSHPSPGHNTEAFF. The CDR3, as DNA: TGCGCCAGCAGCCATCCTTCACCGGGACACAACACTGAAGCTTTCTTT. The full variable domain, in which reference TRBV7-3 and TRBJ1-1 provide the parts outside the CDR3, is GAGVSQTPSNKVTEKGKYVELRCDPISGHTALYWYRQSLGQGPEFLIYFQGTGAADDSGLPNDRFFAVRPEGSVSTLKIQRTERGDSAVYLCASSHPSPGHNTEAFFGQGTRLTVV.

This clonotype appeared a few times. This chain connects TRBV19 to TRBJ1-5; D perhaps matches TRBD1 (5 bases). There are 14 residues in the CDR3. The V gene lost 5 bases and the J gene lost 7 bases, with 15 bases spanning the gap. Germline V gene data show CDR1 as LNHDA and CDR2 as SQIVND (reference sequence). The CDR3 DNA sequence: TGTGCCAGTAGTCCCTCCGGGGGGAGGCAGCCCCAGCATTTT. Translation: CASSPSGGRQPQHF.

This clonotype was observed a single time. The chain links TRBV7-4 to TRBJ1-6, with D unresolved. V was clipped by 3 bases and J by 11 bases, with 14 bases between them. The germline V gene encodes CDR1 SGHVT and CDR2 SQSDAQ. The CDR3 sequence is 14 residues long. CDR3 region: CASSFEGGYAPLHF. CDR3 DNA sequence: TGTGCCAGCAGCTTTGAGGGAGGCTATGCACCCCTCCACTTT. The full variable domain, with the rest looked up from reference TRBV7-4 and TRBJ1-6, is GAGVSQSPRYKVAKRGRDVALRCDSISGHVTLYWYRQTLGQGSEVLTYSQSDAQRDKSGRPSGRFSAERPERSVSTLKIQRTEQGDSAVYLCASSFEGGYAPLHFGNGTRLTVT.

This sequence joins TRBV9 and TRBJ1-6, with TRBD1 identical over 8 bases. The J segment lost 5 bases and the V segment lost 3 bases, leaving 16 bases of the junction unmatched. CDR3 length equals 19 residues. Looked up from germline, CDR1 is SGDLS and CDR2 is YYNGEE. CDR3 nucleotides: TGTGCCAGCAGCGGTACAGGGGGTGGGTCTGGCCTGAATAATTCACCCCTCCACTTT. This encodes CASSGTGGGSGLNNSPLHF.

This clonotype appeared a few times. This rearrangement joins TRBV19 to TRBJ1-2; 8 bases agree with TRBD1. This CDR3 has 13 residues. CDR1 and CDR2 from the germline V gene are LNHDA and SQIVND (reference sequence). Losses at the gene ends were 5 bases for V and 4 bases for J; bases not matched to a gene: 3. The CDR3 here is CASSYRGGYGYTF. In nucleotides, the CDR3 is TGTGCCAGTAGTTACAGGGGGGGCTATGGCTACACCTTC.

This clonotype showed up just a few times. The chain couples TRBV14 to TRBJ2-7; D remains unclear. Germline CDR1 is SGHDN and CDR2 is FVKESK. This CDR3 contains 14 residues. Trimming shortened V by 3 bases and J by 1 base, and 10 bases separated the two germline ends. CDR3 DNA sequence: TGTGCCAGCAGCCACAACGGGCCTTCCTACGAGCAGTACTTC. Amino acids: CASSHNGPSYEQYF.

The CDR3 DNA follows: TGTGCCAGCAGTGAAAGGTTTGGGCAGGGGGTCGGGGGCACTGAAGCTTTCTTT. It specifies CASSERFGQGVGGTEAFF. The rearrangement uses TRBV7-9 and TRBJ1-1; 7 bases align to TRBD1. The CDR3 consists of 18 residues. V dropped 6 bases and J dropped 4; count of bases not matched to a gene: 20. Per germline, CDR1 SEHNR and CDR2 FQNEAQ (reference sequence). The variable domain in full, with the rest retrieved from reference TRBV7-9 and TRBJ1-1, is DTGVSQNPRHKITKRGQNVTFRCDPISEHNRLYWYRQTLGQGPEFLTYFQNEAQLEKSRLLSDRFSAERPKGSFSTLEIQRTEQGDSAMYLCASSERFGQGVGGTEAFFGQGTRLTVV.

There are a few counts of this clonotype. The DNA of the CDR3 is TGTGCCATCAGTGAGTCGGTAAGCAGAACGAACACTGAAGCTTTCTTT. Its protein is CAISESVSRTNTEAFF. The gene calls are TRBV10-3 and TRBJ1-1; D uncertain. Germline CDR1 and CDR2: ENHRY and SYGVKD. The CDR3 runs to 16 residues. V lost 0 bases and J 1 base, leaving 12 bases between the germline ends.

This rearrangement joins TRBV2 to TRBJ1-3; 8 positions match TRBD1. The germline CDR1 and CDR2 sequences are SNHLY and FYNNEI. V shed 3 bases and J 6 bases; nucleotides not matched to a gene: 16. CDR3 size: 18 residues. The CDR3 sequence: CASSDSNLGQGLANTIYF. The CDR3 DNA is TGTGCCAGCAGTGACTCGAACCTAGGACAGGGTTTAGCAAACACCATATATTTT.

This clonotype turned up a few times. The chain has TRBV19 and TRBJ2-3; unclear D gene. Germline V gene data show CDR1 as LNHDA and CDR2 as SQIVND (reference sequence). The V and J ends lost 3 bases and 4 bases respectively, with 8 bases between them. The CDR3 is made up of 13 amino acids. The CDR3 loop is CASSIRGADTQYF. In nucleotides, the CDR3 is TGTGCCAGTAGTATCCGAGGCGCAGATACGCAGTATTTT.

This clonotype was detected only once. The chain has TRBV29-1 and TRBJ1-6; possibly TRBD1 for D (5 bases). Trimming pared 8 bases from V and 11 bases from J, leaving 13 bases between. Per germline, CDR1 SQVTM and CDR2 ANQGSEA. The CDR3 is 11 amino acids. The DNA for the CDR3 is TGCAGCCATAGGGGCCAGACACCCCTCCACTTT. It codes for CSHRGQTPLHF.

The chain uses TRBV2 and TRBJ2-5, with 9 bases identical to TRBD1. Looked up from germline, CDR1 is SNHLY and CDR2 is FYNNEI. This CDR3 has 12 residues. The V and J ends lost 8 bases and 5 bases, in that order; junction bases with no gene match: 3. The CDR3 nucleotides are TGTGCCAGCGGACAGGGGAGTGAGACCCAGTACTTC. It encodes CASGQGSETQYF.

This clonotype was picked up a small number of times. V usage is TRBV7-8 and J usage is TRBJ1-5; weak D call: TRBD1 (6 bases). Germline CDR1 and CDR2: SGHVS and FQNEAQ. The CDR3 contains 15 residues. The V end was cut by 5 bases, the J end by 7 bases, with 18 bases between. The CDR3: CASSRSETGNQPQHF. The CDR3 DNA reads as TGTGCCAGCAGCCGATCGGAAACAGGGAACCAGCCCCAGCATTTT.